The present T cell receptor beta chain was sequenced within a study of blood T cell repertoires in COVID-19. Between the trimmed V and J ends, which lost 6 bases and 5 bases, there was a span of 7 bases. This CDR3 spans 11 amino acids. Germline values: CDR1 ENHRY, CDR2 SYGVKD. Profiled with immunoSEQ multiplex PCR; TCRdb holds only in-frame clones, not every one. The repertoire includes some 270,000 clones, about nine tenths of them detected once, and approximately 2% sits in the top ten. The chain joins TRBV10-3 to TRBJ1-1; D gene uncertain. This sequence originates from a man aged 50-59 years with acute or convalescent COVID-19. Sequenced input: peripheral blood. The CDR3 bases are TGTGCCATCAGAGACACGACTGAAGCTTTCTTT. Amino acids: CAIRDTTEAFF.